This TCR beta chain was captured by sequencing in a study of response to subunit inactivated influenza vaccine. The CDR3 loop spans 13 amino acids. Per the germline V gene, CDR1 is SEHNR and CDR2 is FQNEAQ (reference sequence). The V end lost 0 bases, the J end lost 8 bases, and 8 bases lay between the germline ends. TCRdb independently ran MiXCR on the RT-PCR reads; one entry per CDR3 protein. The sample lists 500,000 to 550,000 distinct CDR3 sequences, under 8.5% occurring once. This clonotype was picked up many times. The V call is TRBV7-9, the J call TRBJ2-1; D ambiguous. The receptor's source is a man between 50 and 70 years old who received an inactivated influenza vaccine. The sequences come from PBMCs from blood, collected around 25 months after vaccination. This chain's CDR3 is CASSLAGIYEQFF. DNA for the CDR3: TGTGCCAGCAGCTTAGCAGGCATTTATGAGCAGTTCTTC.